This T cell receptor (beta chain) is from a study of blood T cell repertoires in COVID-19. Study background: PBMCs, B-cell-depleted T cells, or T cells provided the cDNA or gDNA that made up the material.

Per the study methods: Reference gene primer amplification in the assay estimated nucleated cell counts. The data were produced by immunoSEQ multiplex PCR, yet TCRdb's version contains in-frame clones alone and is incomplete. The V and J calls and the clone size are those of that table, but D and trimming were determined from the DNA. The sample comprises over 200,000 clones, roughly 90% of which are singletons, and about 3.1% rests with the top ten. This clone has more than one count but fewer than ten. This CDR3 region has 15 residues. The germline V gene has CDR1 LGHNA and CDR2 YNFKEQ. V was shortened by 0 bases and J by 4 bases, with 9 bases between the two germline ends.

This clonotype was obtained from a woman in her forties or fifties in a cohort exposed to, infected with or recovered from COVID-19 (not recorded which). What was sequenced was PBMCs or T cells enriched from blood (not recorded which). This chain uses TRBV4-2 with TRBJ2-2, with D perhaps matching TRBD1 (5 bases). This CDR3 is CASSQERTSTGELFF. In DNA, the CDR3 is TGTGCCAGCAGCCAAGAGAGGACAAGCACCGGGGAGCTGTTTTTT.